The 32 T cell receptor beta chains below come from one sample, sequenced in a study of OX40 agonist ivuxolimab in advanced cancers. Library method: the immunoSEQ multiplex PCR assay. The clones in this table, taken by TCRdb from immuneACCESS, are in-frame only. Not every clone is retained; where verified, under half of the shortfall comes from an unresolved V gene, and the cause of the rest is unknown. This sample holds about 69,000 clones; around 80% were observed only once. Together, the top ten hold around 2.3% of the sample. The source was CD4+ or CD8+ T cells sorted from blood, collected in a trial of the OX40 agonist ivuxolimab. The receptors originated from an adult with an advanced solid tumor such as melanoma, head and neck, liver or kidney cancer.

This clone showed up just once. The chain links TRBV10-3 to TRBJ2-7, with TRBD1 as a possible D gene (6 bases). The CDR3 spans 12 residues. Deletions cut 8 bases from V and 4 bases from J, with 12 bases between. CDR1 and CDR2 from the germline V gene are ENHRY and SYGVKD. The CDR3 sequence is CAIGEQGYEQYF. Written as DNA, the CDR3 is TGTGCCATCGGAGAACAGGGATACGAGCAGTACTTC.

This clone appeared once. The chain is built from TRBV19 and TRBJ2-1, with 15 bases fitting TRBD2. The V segment lost 5 bases and the J segment 8 bases; nucleotides outside the gene matches: 7. The CDR3 covers 16 residues. Germline V gives CDR1 LNHDA, CDR2 SQIVND (reference sequence). The CDR3 DNA reads TGTGCCAGTAGTCTCTGGACTAGCGGGAGGGCCCATGAGCAGTTCTTC. Protein sequence: CASSLWTSGRAHEQFF.

The V call is TRBV30, the J call TRBJ1-2; TRBD1 matches 11 bases. The germline gives CDR1 GTSNPN, CDR2 SVGIG (reference sequence). The CDR3 consists of 12 residues. Germline trimming cut 4 bases from V and 6 bases from J; bases unmatched to any gene: 1. The CDR3 DNA follows: TGTGCCTGGACGGACAGGGGGCATGGCTACACCTTC. This translates into CAWTDRGHGYTF.

The chain carries TRBV15 and TRBJ2-7; TRBD2 matches 8 bases. The CDR3 is 15 residues long. The germline V gene has CDR1 LNHNV and CDR2 YYDKDF (reference sequence). V shed 5 bases and J 2 bases; nucleotides not matched to a gene: 8. The CDR3 bases are TGTGCCACCAGCCCTCGTGCGGGAGGCCCCTACGAGCAGTACTTC. Its translation is CATSPRAGGPYEQYF.

V is TRBV28 and J is TRBJ2-7, with a weak D call TRBD1 (5 bases). The CDR3 is 14 amino acids. The V end lost 7 bases, the J end lost 0 bases, and 13 bases lay between the germline ends. Germline CDR1 and CDR2: MDHEN and SYDVKM. The CDR3 region has the DNA TGTGCCAGCACAAACAGGATGAGCTCCTACGAGCAGTACTTC. Translated: CASTNRMSSYEQYF.

This clone has just a few counts. The gene calls are TRBV14 and TRBJ2-1, with TRBD2 matching 10 bases. V shed 2 bases, J shed 7 bases, and the junction held 5 bases outside the gene matches. CDR3 length: 15 residues. Germline values: CDR1 SGHDN, CDR2 FVKESK. CDR3 bases: TGTGCCAGCAGCCAACTAGCGGGAGTATCGAATGAGCAGTTCTTC. It yields the protein CASSQLAGVSNEQFF.

The gene calls are TRBV30 and TRBJ1-5; no clear D. The CDR3 contains 14 residues. Trimming pared 0 bases from V and 5 bases from J, leaving 11 bases between. Looked up from germline, CDR1 is GTSNPN and CDR2 is SVGIG (reference sequence). The CDR3 loop is CAWSVLTVDQPQHF. The DNA for the CDR3 is TGTGCCTGGAGTGTACTTACGGTAGATCAGCCCCAGCATTTT. The whole variable domain, remainder taken from reference TRBV30 and TRBJ1-5, is SQTIHQWPATLVQPVGSPLSLECTVEGTSNPNLYWYRQAAGRGLQLLFYSVGIGQISSEVPQNLSASRPQDRQFILSSKKLLLSDSGFYLCAWSVLTVDQPQHFGDGTRLSIL.

Of note for this clone: At one boundary the junction diverges from the germline segment, which might be a read error. J is TRBJ2-2 and V is TRBV2, with a possible D match to TRBD2 (5 bases). The CDR3 spans 13 residues. CDR1 and CDR2 from the germline V gene are SNHLY and FYNNEI. The CDR3 loop reads CASTLGTTGKLFF. The CDR3 region has the DNA TGTGCCAGCACCTTGGGCACAACCGGGAAGCTGTTTTTT.

The chain employs TRBV6-1 and TRBJ2-1; D unclear. From germline, CDR1 is MNHNS and CDR2 SASEGT. This CDR3 contains 12 residues. V lost 6 bases and J lost 9, with 12 bases in between. The CDR3 DNA sequence: TGTGCCAGCAGCGCCGTGGCCTTTGAGCAGTTCTTC. Translated, it gives CASSAVAFEQFF.

The V call is TRBV20-1, the J call TRBJ2-1, with D tentatively TRBD1 or TRBD2 (5 bases each). Germline V gene sequence: CDR1 DFQATT, CDR2 SNEGSKA (reference sequence). Trimming took 3 bases from V and 9 from J, leaving 9 bases between them. The CDR3 is 11 amino acids. The CDR3 here is CSASRGGEQFF. In DNA form, the CDR3 reads TGCAGTGCTAGTCGGGGCGGTGAGCAGTTCTTC.

This chain links TRBV14 with TRBJ2-7; no definite D call. CDR3 size: 14 residues. The V gene's germline CDR1 is SGHDN and CDR2 FVKESK. Between the trimmed V and J ends, which lost 3 bases and 2 bases, there was a span of 11 bases. The CDR3, as DNA: TGTGCCAGCAGCCAGTCCAGGATTACCTACGAGCAGTACTTC. It translates to CASSQSRITYEQYF.

This chain uses TRBV19 with TRBJ1-5, with D maybe TRBD1 (5 bases). CDR3 size: 14 residues. V lost 7 bases, J lost 2 bases, and 12 bases lay in between. Germline assignment: CDR1 LNHDA and CDR2 SQIVND (reference sequence). The DNA of the CDR3 is TGTGCCAGTACCGGGACGGGACGCAATCAGCCCCAGCATTTT. Translation gives CASTGTGRNQPQHF.

The gene calls are TRBV11-3 and TRBJ2-7; no reliable D call. Germline V gene data show CDR1 as SGHNT and CDR2 as YENEEA. The CDR3 spans 14 residues. V lost 1 base to trimming and J lost 3 bases, with 10 bases between them. As DNA, the CDR3 is TGTGCCAGCAGCTTAGCATCACAAGGCTACGAGCAGTACTTC. This translates into CASSLASQGYEQYF.

The V and J genes are TRBV18 and TRBJ2-1, with 10 positions matching TRBD1. Losses at the gene ends were 5 bases for V and 6 bases for J; bases not matched to a gene: 4. From germline, CDR1 is KGHSH and CDR2 LQKENI. This CDR3 region has 14 residues. CDR3 DNA: TGTGCCAGCTCATTTAGGACAGGGGGCAATGAGCAGTTCTTC. It specifies CASSFRTGGNEQFF.

CDR3: CASTGGGNQPQHF. The CDR3 DNA follows: TGTGCCAGCACAGGGGGCGGTAATCAGCCCCAGCATTTT. This chain joins TRBV7-9 and TRBJ1-5; TRBD1 agrees at 8 bases. Trimming cost V 7 bases and J 4 bases; bases outside gene matches: 3. Germline CDR1 SEHNR, CDR2 FQNEAQ (reference sequence). There are 13 residues in the CDR3.

This sequence joins TRBV7-9 and TRBJ1-2; the D gene is possibly TRBD1 (5 bases). V was trimmed by 0 bases and J by 7 bases, leaving 15 bases between them. This CDR3 region has 15 residues. Germline values: CDR1 SEHNR, CDR2 FQNEAQ (reference sequence). The CDR3 protein is CASSLARGARGGYTF. CDR3 DNA: TGTGCCAGCAGCTTAGCGCGCGGGGCTCGTGGTGGCTACACCTTC.

The chain has TRBV6-5 and TRBJ2-3; 7 bases agree with TRBD2. Germline V gene lookup returns CDR1 MNHEY and CDR2 SVGAGI. J gave up 3 bases and V 8 bases, and 11 bases lay outside the gene matches. The CDR3 loop spans 15 amino acids. CDR3: CASGAGRGLTDTQYF. DNA of the CDR3: TGTGCCAGCGGGGCTGGGAGGGGTTTAACAGATACGCAGTATTTT.

The V and J genes are TRBV6-1 and TRBJ1-5, with D perhaps TRBD1 (5 bases). In germline, CDR1 is MNHNS, CDR2 SASEGT. The V end was cut by 4 bases, the J end by 2 bases, with 9 bases between. The CDR3 is made up of 14 amino acids. The CDR3 reads CASSAREGNQPQHF. The CDR3 DNA sequence: TGTGCCAGCAGTGCCAGGGAGGGCAATCAGCCCCAGCATTTT.

The chain is built from TRBV7-6 and TRBJ2-1; TRBD1 aligns across 9 bases. The CDR3 is 15 residues long. CDR1 SGHVS and CDR2 FNYEAQ come from the germline V gene. V lost 4 bases, J lost 9 bases, and 10 bases stayed unmatched. The CDR3 DNA follows: TGTGCCAGCAGCTCCTACAGGGGGCTAGCTCGTGAGCAGTTCTTC. Protein sequence: CASSSYRGLAREQFF.

This clone was detected once. The genes are TRBV5-6 and TRBJ1-2; tentative D call: TRBD1 (5 bases). The CDR3 has 13 residues. Germline V gene data show CDR1 as SGHDT and CDR2 as YYEEEE. The V end was cut by 1 base, the J end by 5 bases, with 9 bases between. The CDR3, as DNA: TGTGCCAGCAGCTTGCCAGGGAGGTATGGCTACACCTTC. Its translation: CASSLPGRYGYTF.

This rearrangement joins TRBV19 to TRBJ1-5, with D unresolved. Trimming took 4 bases from V and 0 from J, leaving 7 bases between them. CDR1 is LNHDA and CDR2 is SQIVND in the germline V gene (reference sequence). The CDR3 totals 14 residues. CDR3 DNA: TGTGCCAGTAGTACGCAGCATAGCAATCAGCCCCAGCATTTT. Its protein product is CASSTQHSNQPQHF.

The chain combines TRBV5-8 with TRBJ2-7, with TRBD1 matching 10 bases. Per the germline V gene, CDR1 is SGHTS and CDR2 is YDEGEE. J was trimmed by 7 bases and V by 1 base; bases with no gene match: 11. This CDR3 has 16 amino acids. The CDR3 here is CASSLLGTGASTEQYF. In nucleotides, the CDR3 is TGTGCCAGCAGCTTGTTAGGGACAGGGGCAAGTACGGAGCAGTACTTC.

This rearrangement joins TRBV11-2 to TRBJ1-5, with D unresolved. The CDR3 is 13 residues long. CDR1 SGHAT and CDR2 FQNNGV come from the germline V gene. The V end lost 5 bases, the J end lost 3 bases, and 8 bases lay between the germline ends. Written as DNA, the CDR3 is TGTGCCAGCAGCGGAGGTTTCAATCAGCCCCAGCATTTT. Its protein is CASSGGFNQPQHF.

This sequence joins TRBV5-1 and TRBJ2-1, with TRBD1 as a possible D gene (5 bases). Germline CDR1 reads SGHRS; CDR2 reads YFSETQ. The CDR3 covers 15 residues. Trimming shortened V by 4 bases and J by 5 bases, and 16 bases separated the two germline ends. The DNA of the CDR3 is TGCGCCAGCAGCCTGACCATCAGACAGAACAATGAGCAGTTCTTC. It specifies CASSLTIRQNNEQFF.

The chain couples TRBV2 to TRBJ2-5, with 12 bases aligning to TRBD1. Trimming cost V 6 bases and J 5 bases; bases outside gene matches: 7. From germline, CDR1 is SNHLY and CDR2 FYNNEI. The CDR3 totals 15 residues. The CDR3 DNA is TGTGCCAGCAGCGCCGGGACAGGGGGCGCGGAGACCCAGTACTTC. Encoded protein: CASSAGTGGAETQYF.

The chain links TRBV27 to TRBJ2-3, with D possibly TRBD1 on 5 matching bases. V lost 0 bases and J 3 bases, leaving 7 bases between the germline ends. Germline CDR1 is MNHEY and CDR2 is SMNVEV (reference sequence). The CDR3 totals 14 residues. Here the CDR3 DNA reads TGTGCCAGCAGTTTATCGGCAGGGACAGATACGCAGTATTTT. This translates into CASSLSAGTDTQYF.

This chain joins TRBV30 and TRBJ1-4; D is possibly TRBD1 (5 bases). CDR3 length: 14 residues. The germline V gene has CDR1 GTSNPN and CDR2 SVGIG (reference sequence). The ends were cut back, 4 bases at V and 4 bases at J, with 13 bases in the middle. Here the CDR3 reads CAWIPRDGNEKLFF. CDR3 nucleotides: TGTGCCTGGATCCCGCGGGACGGTAATGAAAAACTGTTTTTT.

DNA for the CDR3: TGTGCCAGCAGGTCAGGGACAGATCCTTTAAGAGGAAACACCATATATTTT. Translated, it gives CASRSGTDPLRGNTIYF. J is TRBJ1-3 and V is TRBV2, with TRBD1 identical over 7 bases. Germline assignment: CDR1 SNHLY and CDR2 FYNNEI. This CDR3 contains 17 residues. V dropped 6 bases and J dropped 4; count of bases not matched to a gene: 15.

The chain couples TRBV14 to TRBJ2-7; tentative D call: TRBD1 (5 bases). Germline CDR1 SGHDN, CDR2 FVKESK. The CDR3 spans 13 residues. V was pared by 0 bases and J by 6 bases, with 9 bases between. CDR3 in amino acids: CASSQDRVAEQYF. DNA of the CDR3: TGTGCCAGCAGCCAAGACAGGGTGGCCGAGCAGTACTTC.

This clone was counted between two and nine times. The V gene is TRBV5-1, the J gene TRBJ2-3; D perhaps matches TRBD2 (6 bases). The CDR3 covers 15 residues. Trimming took off 0 bases at V and 3 bases at J, with 11 bases between the two ends. Per germline, CDR1 SGHRS and CDR2 YFSETQ. The CDR3 spells CASSLAGGKTDTQYF. CDR3 coding DNA: TGCGCCAGCAGCTTGGCCGGCGGGAAGACAGATACGCAGTATTTT.

The sample holds many counts of this clone. The V gene is TRBV5-4, the J gene TRBJ1-5, with a tentative D call TRBD1 (5 bases). V lost 4 bases and J 9 bases, leaving 11 bases between the germline ends. CDR1 and CDR2 from the germline V gene are SGHNT and YYREEE (reference sequence). This CDR3 contains 12 residues. The CDR3 here is CASSLGGGPQHF. CDR3 sequence (DNA): TGTGCCAGCAGCCTCGGGGGGGGGCCCCAGCATTTT.

The J gene is TRBJ2-5, the V gene TRBV5-1, with D possibly TRBD1 on 7 matching bases. The length of the CDR3 is 15 residues. Germline CDR1 and CDR2: SGHRS and YFSETQ. Between the trimmed V and J ends, which lost 4 bases and 5 bases, there was a span of 18 bases. The DNA of the CDR3 is TGCGCCAGCAGCCCGTTCGCAGGGGGAGGTGAGACCCAGTACTTC. It is translated as CASSPFAGGGETQYF.